The present T cell receptor (beta chain) was sequenced within a study of blood T cell repertoires in COVID-19. Study background: T cells, B-cell-depleted T cells, or PBMCs provided the cDNA or gDNA that served as material.

J lost 2 bases, V lost 3 bases, and 16 bases had no gene match. CDR1 is MNHEY and CDR2 is SMNVEV in the germline V gene (reference sequence). The CDR3 sequence is 19 residues long. Method: immunoSEQ multiplex PCR; TCRdb's copy keeps in-frame clones and lacks some. The top ten clones hold 12% of a sample with around 180,000 clones, 84% of them seen once. This chain connects TRBV27 to TRBJ1-5; TRBD1 matches 7 bases. Sequencing input: PBMCs or T cells enriched from blood (not recorded which). The clonotype was recovered from a man in his fifties or sixties who had recovered from COVID-19. The CDR3 loop is CASSLRGTAARGGNQPQHF. CDR3 coding DNA: TGTGCCAGCAGTTTGCGCGGGACAGCGGCAAGGGGGGGCAATCAGCCCCAGCATTTT.